The 26 T cell receptor beta chains listed next were all sequenced from one sample in a study of tissue T cells after allogeneic stem cell transplantation. Time point in this sample: mouse harvest day 14 after allogeneic transplant. The graft held 10^6 splenic CD5+ T cells and 10^7 T-cell-depleted bone marrow cells. Assay used: immunoSEQ multiplex PCR; TCRdb lists only in-frame clones, some missing. The sample holds more than 3,500 clones, 47% seen once. Sequencing was performed on gut tissue. The receptors come from a female BALB/c mouse given C57BL/6 T cells with graft-versus-host disease after an allogeneic hematopoietic cell transplant.

Turning to this clone: Any gene name here is a mouse gene name. The CDR3 end falls 1 residue outside the read, so it is completed with the germline J gene. The chain recombines TRBV26 with TRBJ2-3; 9 bases are shared with TRBD2. With V trimmed by 6 bases and J by 5 bases, 6 bases remained unmatched. This CDR3 has 14 residues. Germline assignment: CDR1 KGHPV and CDR2 FQNQEV (reference sequence). Partial CDR3 DNA: TGTGCCAGCAGCCCGACTGGGGGCGTAGAAACGCTGTAT. This encodes CASSPTGGVETLY. The entire CDR3 sequence reads CASSPTGGVETLYF.

This clone was detected a few times. The genes are named according to mouse. The observed sequence ends 1 residue before the CDR3 terminus, with the missing tail filled in from the germline J gene. The chain has TRBV13-1 and TRBJ2-7; D not resolved. V dropped 1 base and J dropped 2 bases, with 4 bases sitting between them. The CDR3 has 12 residues. Germline V lookup: CDR1 NSHNY, CDR2 SYGAGN. The CDR3 loop reads CASSDWAYEQYF. The DNA read from the CDR3 is TGTGCCAGCAGTGATTGGGCCTATGAACAGTAC.

In the case of this clone: Here the gene names and germline are mouse. The read ends 1 residue early relative to the CDR3; the germline J gene fills the gap. The chain couples TRBV16 to TRBJ2-7; D possibly corresponds to TRBD1 (5 bases). The CDR3 covers 12 residues. The ends were cut back, 4 bases at V and 7 bases at J, with 11 bases in the middle. Germline V gene data show CDR1 as SGHSA and CDR2 as FRNQAP. The sequenced part of the CDR3 DNA is TGTGCAAGCAGCTCGACAGCCTTAGAACAGTAC. It yields the protein CASSSTALEQY. The complete CDR3 reads CASSSTALEQYF.

Regarding this clone: One junction end disagrees with the germline gene, perhaps due to a read error. Each gene name is a mouse one. The sequence runs out 1 residue before the end of the CDR3; the remainder is reconstructed from the germline J gene. The chain uses TRBV13-1 and TRBJ2-7, with TRBD2 identical over 14 bases. The CDR3 totals 15 residues. The germline V gene has CDR1 NSHNY and CDR2 SYGAGN. This CDR3 reads CASGDVGLGGREQYF. Incomplete CDR3 DNA: TGTGCCAGCGGTGATGTGGGACTGGGGGGGCGCGAACAGTAC.

This clone was counted a few times. The gene names here belong to mouse. The read is 1 residue too short to cover the CDR3 end, so that end is filled in from the germline J gene. This chain links TRBV19 with TRBJ2-7; 9 bases match TRBD2. The CDR3 covers 12 residues. Unmatched junction bases numbered 4, after V lost 5 bases and J lost 7 bases. Germline V gene sequence: CDR1 FNHDT, CDR2 SITEND (reference sequence). The DNA read from the CDR3 is TGTGCCAGCAGGACTGGGGGTTTGGAACAGTAC. Translation: CASRTGGLEQY. The CDR3 as a whole reads CASRTGGLEQYF.

As for this clone: Mouse names are used for the genes. Read coverage stops 1 residue before the CDR3 terminus; the germline J gene supplies the remainder. The V gene is TRBV13-1, the J gene TRBJ1-1; unclear D gene. Trimming left V 1 base short and J 5 bases short, with 6 bases between. Germline V lookup: CDR1 NSHNY, CDR2 SYGAGN. There are 12 residues in the CDR3. The CDR3 protein is CASSDWRTEVFF. CDR3 DNA (partial): TGTGCCAGCAGTGATTGGCGGACAGAAGTCTTC.

This clone was detected only once. All gene names here are mouse names. The CDR3 here is CASRANTEVFF. The DNA read from the CDR3 is TGTGCCAGCAGGGCAAACACAGAAGTCTTC. The genes are TRBV13-3 and TRBJ1-1; D remains unclear. From the germline J gene comes the end of the CDR3, since the read stops 1 residue before it. CDR1 and CDR2 from the germline V gene are NNHDY and SYVADS. The CDR3 length is 11 residues. Between the trimmed V and J ends, which lost 5 bases and 0 bases, there was a span of 2 bases.

With respect to this clone: Here the gene names and germline are mouse. The read finishes 1 residue shy of the CDR3 end, and the germline J gene is used to complete it. This rearrangement joins TRBV12-1 to TRBJ2-7; D may be TRBD1 (6 bases). In germline, CDR1 is SGHSN, CDR2 HYEKVE. This CDR3 comprises 12 residues. With 2 bases removed from V and 4 bases from J, the gap between germline ends came to 8 bases. The part of the CDR3 DNA that was read is TGTGCCAGCTCTCCCGGGACATATGAACAGTAC. Translating it yields CASSPGTYEQY. The whole CDR3 is CASSPGTYEQYF.

Concerning this clone: Gene names are the mouse ones. Read coverage stops 1 residue before the CDR3 terminus; the germline J gene supplies the remainder. The rearrangement links TRBV15 to TRBJ2-1, with 8 bases matching TRBD2. Unmatched junction bases numbered 4, after V lost 2 bases and J lost 4 bases. Per the germline V gene, CDR1 is SGHND and CDR2 is FRSKSL. This CDR3 is 15 amino acids long. The CDR3 loop reads CASSLSGGRYAEQFF. The sequenced CDR3 bases are TGTGCCAGCAGTTTATCTGGGGGGAGATATGCTGAGCAGTTC.

Remarks on this clone: Gene names denote mouse genes. The read gets to within 1 residue of the CDR3 end, and the germline J gene fills in the rest. The chain joins TRBV23 to TRBJ2-1; the table assigns TRBD1, which was not confirmed against the DNA. This CDR3 contains 15 residues. Germline CDR1 KGHTA, CDR2 FQNQQP. CDR3: CSSSQDRGRNAEQFF. CDR3 DNA (partial): TGCTCCAGCAGTCAAGACAGGGGGAGGAATGCTGAGCAGTTC.

This clone is deemed large. The genes and germline here are from mouse. The CDR3 extends 1 residue past the end of the read, so its final part is completed from the germline J gene. The rearrangement uses TRBV1 and TRBJ2-7, with D maybe TRBD1 (5 bases). This CDR3 comprises 13 residues. Per the germline V gene, CDR1 is NSQYPW and CDR2 is LRSPGD (reference sequence). The V gene lost 4 bases and the J gene lost 0 bases, with 7 bases spanning the gap. The chain's CDR3 is CTCSDRSSYEQYF. The CDR3 DNA, read in part, is TGCACCTGCAGTGACAGGAGCTCCTATGAACAGTAC. The variable domain in full, completed from reference TRBV1 and TRBJ2-7, reads VTLLEQNPRWRLVPRGQAVNLRCILKNSQYPWMSWYQQDLQKQLQWLFTLRSPGDKEVKSLPGADYLATRVTDTELRLQVANMSQGRTLYCTCSDRSSYEQYFGPGTRLTVL.

With regard to this clone: Here the gene names and germline are mouse. The read terminates 1 residue before the CDR3 end, so the remaining end is supplied by the germline J gene. V and J are TRBV3 and TRBJ1-5; 7 bases match TRBD1. Germline CDR1 and CDR2: SNHLY and FYNGKV (reference sequence). The V gene end was trimmed by 3 bases and the J gene end by 7 bases; junction bases not matched to a gene: 3. The CDR3 totals 13 residues. This chain's CDR3 is CASSFRDRQAPLF. CDR3 DNA (partial): TGTGCCAGCAGCTTCCGGGACAGACAGGCTCCGCTT.

By its share, this clone is medium-sized (0.01 to 0.1%). Gene names are mouse gene names. The observed sequence ends 1 residue before the CDR3 terminus, with the missing tail filled in from the germline J gene. The V and J genes are TRBV17 and TRBJ2-4, with 13 bases that match TRBD2. The length of the CDR3 is 16 residues. Germline CDR1 MNHDT, CDR2 YYDKIL. V dropped 3 bases and J dropped 2; count of bases not matched to a gene: 2. The sequenced CDR3 bases are TGTGCTAGCAGTAGGGGACTGGGGGGGGATCAAAACACCTTGTAC. This codes for CASSRGLGGDQNTLY. The whole CDR3 reads CASSRGLGGDQNTLYF. Based on the CDR3 plus reference TRBV17 and TRBJ2-4, the full variable domain is DTTVKQNPRYKLARVGKPVNLICSQTMNHDTMYWYQKKPNQAPKLLLFYYDKILNREADTFEKFQSSRPNNSFCSLYIGSAGLEYSAMYLCASSRGLGGDQNTLYFGAGTRLSVL.

This clone was counted only a few times. Gene names denote mouse genes. The CDR3 is cut off 1 residue early in the read; its end comes from the germline J gene. The chain recombines TRBV13-1 with TRBJ2-3; 8 nucleotides line up with TRBD2. Germline V gene sequence: CDR1 NSHNY, CDR2 SYGAGN. CDR3 length: 16 residues. The V segment lost 1 base and the J segment 0 bases; nucleotides outside the gene matches: 4. This CDR3 reads CASSDFWGASAETLYF. CDR3 DNA, as far as it was read: TGTGCCAGCAGTGATTTCTGGGGGGCTAGTGCAGAAACGCTGTAT.

In its sample, this clone was seen a few times. Germline and genes: mouse. The CDR3 end lies 1 residue beyond the end of the read and is filled in from the germline J gene. The chain recombines TRBV5 with TRBJ2-2, with D perhaps given as TRBD1 or TRBD2 (5 bases each). This CDR3 is 15 amino acids long. Trimming took off 0 bases at V and 4 bases at J, with 9 bases between the two ends. The germline CDR1 and CDR2 sequences are LGHNA and YNLKQL (reference sequence). CDR3 DNA (partial): TGTGCCAGCAGCCAAGATGTGGGGCGCACCGGGCAGCTCTAC. Protein sequence: CASSQDVGRTGQLY. The full CDR3 protein reads CASSQDVGRTGQLYF.

This clone appeared a few times. The gene names here belong to mouse. Sequencing ends 1 residue short of the CDR3 end; the germline J gene provides the rest. The V call is TRBV13-1, the J call TRBJ2-1; the match to TRBD2 covers 11 bases. The CDR3 loop spans 16 amino acids. V trimming: 3 bases; J trimming: 6 bases; junction bases outside the gene matches: 8. Per germline, CDR1 NSHNY and CDR2 SYGAGN. The covered CDR3 bases are TGTGCCAGCAGTGTCGGACTGGGGGGAGGAGGTGCTGAGCAGTTC. It codes for CASSVGLGGGGAEQF. The full CDR3 sequence reads CASSVGLGGGGAEQFF.

A word on this clone: Gene labels here are mouse ones. CDR3 residues: CASSALLGFSAETLYF. The CDR3 DNA, read in part, is TGTGCCAGCAGCGCCCTTCTGGGGTTTAGTGCAGAAACGCTGTAT. V and J are TRBV19 and TRBJ2-3, with D perhaps matching TRBD2 (6 bases). The read falls 1 residue short of the CDR3 end, and the missing part is taken from the germline J gene. This CDR3 comprises 16 residues. Per germline, CDR1 FNHDT and CDR2 SITEND (reference sequence). The V end lost 5 bases, the J end lost 0 bases, and 16 bases lay between the germline ends.

In the case of this clone: Genes and germline come from the mouse. The read comes to an end 1 residue before the CDR3 does, leaving the germline J gene to fill in the end. The chain recombines TRBV4 with TRBJ2-7; weak D call: TRBD1 (5 bases). CDR1 and CDR2 from the germline V gene are LGHDT and YNNKQL (reference sequence). The CDR3 length is 12 residues. V was clipped by 4 bases and J by 4 bases, with 8 bases between them. Partial CDR3 DNA: TGTGCCAGCAGCTTAGGGGTTTATGAACAGTAC. It codes for CASSLGVYEQY. The CDR3 reads in full as CASSLGVYEQYF.

As regards this clone: Any gene name here is a mouse gene name. The CDR3 end is not reached by the read, which stops 1 residue before it; the germline J gene fills it in. The chain joins TRBV12-1 to TRBJ2-5; 7 bases match TRBD2. Per germline, CDR1 SGHSN and CDR2 HYEKVE. This CDR3 region has 14 residues. Trimming cost V 1 base and J 2 bases; bases outside gene matches: 2. The CDR3 is CASSLGGTQDTQYF. Incomplete CDR3 DNA: TGTGCCAGCTCTCTGGGGGGGACCCAAGACACCCAGTAC.

Concerning this clone: Germline and genes here are mouse. The CDR3 end is not reached by the read, which stops 1 residue before it; the germline J gene fills it in. The gene calls are TRBV5 and TRBJ2-7; 11 bases map to TRBD2. The CDR3 is 14 amino acids. Germline V lookup: CDR1 LGHNA, CDR2 YNLKQL (reference sequence). Germline trimming cut 4 bases from V and 4 bases from J; bases unmatched to any gene: 3. The CDR3 region is CASSLRDWGYEQYF. The DNA read from the CDR3 is TGTGCCAGCAGCCTCCGGGACTGGGGGTATGAACAGTAC.

Notes on this clone: Gene names refer to mouse genes. The DNA ends 1 residue before the CDR3 does, and the rest of the CDR3 is filled in from the germline J gene. The gene calls are TRBV12-1 and TRBJ2-3, with TRBD2 matching over 12 bases. In germline, CDR1 is SGHSN, CDR2 HYEKVE. V lost 3 bases, J lost 6 bases, and 6 bases stayed unmatched. CDR3 length: 15 residues. The sequenced CDR3 bases are TGTGCCAGCTCTGACCGGGACTGGGGGGTGGAAACGCTGTAT. It translates to CASSDRDWGVETLY. The whole CDR3 is CASSDRDWGVETLYF.

Comment on this clone: A far larger clone is just one base off, so this is likely a read error. Any gene name here is a mouse gene name. The read comes to an end 1 residue before the CDR3 does, leaving the germline J gene to fill in the end. The rearrangement joins TRBV4 to TRBJ1-5; D unresolved. V was clipped by 4 bases and J by 3 bases, with 7 bases between them. CDR3 length: 13 amino acids. CDR1 and CDR2 (germline): LGHDT, YNNKQL (reference sequence). Incomplete CDR3 DNA: TGTGCCAGCAGCTCAACAGCCAACCAGGCTCCGCTT. The encoded protein is CASSSTANQAPL. The whole CDR3 sequence reads CASSSTANQAPLF.

Within the sample, this clone is medium-sized (0.01 to 0.1%). Gene names follow the mouse nomenclature. The read halts 1 residue ahead of the CDR3 end, with the missing end drawn from the germline J gene. V and J are TRBV19 and TRBJ1-6; D is perhaps TRBD1 (6 bases). TRBJ1-6 is designated an ORF whose function remains uncertain. The CDR3 contains 15 residues. The germline CDR1 and CDR2 sequences are FNHDT and SITEND (reference sequence). Trimming shortened V by 4 bases and J by 3 bases, and 11 bases separated the two germline ends. The CDR3 here is CASSLRDIYNSPLYF. The CDR3 DNA, read in part, is TGTGCCAGCAGTCTCCGGGACATCTATAATTCGCCCCTCTAC.

By share of the sample, this clone is medium-sized. Mouse germline and gene names are used. The read halts 1 residue ahead of the CDR3 end, with the missing end drawn from the germline J gene. V gene TRBV13-2 combines with J gene TRBJ2-7, with 8 positions matching TRBD2. The CDR3 consists of 15 residues. The germline gives CDR1 NNHNN, CDR2 SYGAGS (reference sequence). Losses at the gene ends were 2 bases for V and 3 bases for J; bases not matched to a gene: 7. The CDR3 sequence: CASGELTGALYEQYF. The part of the CDR3 DNA that was read is TGTGCCAGCGGTGAACTGACTGGGGCCCTCTATGAACAGTAC.

Within the sample, this clone is medium-sized (0.01 to 0.1%). Gene and germline names: mouse. The CDR3 is cut off 1 residue early in the read; its end comes from the germline J gene. The V gene is TRBV3, the J gene TRBJ2-1; 10 bases line up with TRBD2. Germline V gene sequence: CDR1 SNHLY, CDR2 FYNGKV (reference sequence). V was clipped by 0 bases and J by 2 bases; unmatched bases: 4. The CDR3 runs to 17 residues. This chain's CDR3 is CASSLAWGGADYAEQFF. Partial CDR3 DNA: TGTGCCAGCAGCTTAGCCTGGGGGGGCGCTGACTATGCTGAGCAGTTC.

On this clone itself: The genes and germline here are from mouse. The DNA ends 1 residue before the CDR3 does, and the rest of the CDR3 is filled in from the germline J gene. This chain connects TRBV26 to TRBJ2-1; D gene unclear. Per the germline V gene, CDR1 is KGHPV and CDR2 is FQNQEV (reference sequence). V was cut by 4 bases and J by 4 bases, with 2 bases left in between. The length of the CDR3 is 11 residues. Here the CDR3 reads CASSPYAEQFF. The CDR3 bases that were read are TGTGCCAGCAGTCCTTATGCTGAGCAGTTC.